This TCR beta chain was recovered during a study of blood T cell repertoires in COVID-19. As handled by the study authors: By means of reference gene primer amplification, nucleated cell counts were estimated. Produced via immunoSEQ multiplex PCR; TCRdb's table is partial and in-frame only. That table is the source of V, J and clone size, and D and trimming were worked out from the DNA. The repertoire holds 310,000 or so clones, with about 90% as singletons. Sequenced sample: peripheral blood. The TCR comes from a woman aged 25 to 45 with COVID-19, enrolled during active disease.

The CDR3 reads CATSRALGDASYGYTF. The CDR3, as DNA: TGTGCCACCAGCAGAGCCCTGGGAGATGCAAGCTATGGCTACACCTTC. The chain joins TRBV15 to TRBJ1-2; D gene uncertain. With 1 base removed from V and 4 bases from J, the gap between germline ends came to 16 bases. CDR1 and CDR2 (germline): LNHNV, YYDKDF (reference sequence). This CDR3 has 16 amino acids.